This T cell receptor (beta chain) was documented in a study of blood T cell repertoires in COVID-19. For the study at large: Acute and convalescent COVID-19 samples came from the United States, Italy and Spain. Nucleic acid was either cDNA or gDNA, and it came from T cells, B-cell-depleted T cells, or PBMCs.

Two consecutive negative NP/OP PCR tests, clearance, or resolved symptoms defined Cohort 3 recovery. The CDR3 is made up of 13 amino acids. Trimming left V 4 bases short and J 3 bases short, with 11 bases between. The germline V gene has CDR1 SGHRS and CDR2 YFSETQ. Authors' processing steps: Estimation of nucleated cell counts was performed using reference gene primer amplification. The protocol was immunoSEQ multiplex PCR, while the TCRdb copy is restricted to in-frame clones and leaves out a portion. V and J calls and clone size follow that table, whereas D and trimming were derived from the DNA. The table has about 320,000 clones, 89% seen once.

The sequenced sample was PBMCs or T cells enriched from blood (not recorded which). V usage is TRBV5-1 and J usage is TRBJ2-7; D possibly corresponds to TRBD1 (5 bases). The receptor's source is a man in his sixties who had recovered from COVID-19. As DNA, the CDR3 is TGCGCCAGCAGCCCGGACACGTACTACGAGCAGTACTTC. Translated: CASSPDTYYEQYF. Based on the CDR3 plus reference TRBV5-1 and TRBJ2-7, the full variable domain is KAGVTQTPRYLIKTRGQQVTLSCSPISGHRSVSWYQQTPGQGLQFLFEYFSETQRNKGNFPGRFSGRQFSNSRSEMNVSTLELGDSALYLCASSPDTYYEQYFGPGTRLTVT.